This T cell receptor beta chain was profiled in a study of cytomegalovirus exposure and HLA in healthy donors. Study-wide results and limits: In a later analysis, HLA-associated TCR beta chains were more clonally expanded than equally common others.

This clone has more than one count but fewer than ten. The target antigen is unknown. Primers: 60 Vbeta forward and 13 Jbeta reverse. Measured with immunoSEQ multiplex PCR; TCRdb has only the in-frame clones, and not every one. The sample shows 100,000 to 150,000 clones, around four fifths of them seen only once. Trimming removed 5 bases from V and 2 bases from J, with 15 bases in between. Germline lookup yields CDR1 SGDLS and CDR2 YYNGEE. This CDR3 comprises 15 residues. The source of this sequence is a boy aged 5-17 years in good health and CMV-seronegative. Sequencing input: PBMCs. The rearrangement uses TRBV9 and TRBJ2-3; D is unclear. DNA of the CDR3: TGTGCCAGCAGTGTCAGAGGCGGCGACACAGATACGCAGTATTTT. Encoded protein: CASSVRGGDTDTQYF.